This T cell receptor (beta chain) is from a study of cytomegalovirus exposure and HLA in healthy donors. Findings and limits, study-wide: A later analysis by the authors found several of the most significant clusters apparently linked to common viral pathogens.

A multiplex PCR was run with 60 Vbeta primers and 13 Jbeta primers. The table came from immunoSEQ multiplex PCR; TCRdb's copy has only in-frame clones and leaves some out. There are 150,000 to 200,000 clones in the sample; 65% to 80% occur only once, and 2% to 3% lies in the top ten. V shed 3 bases and J shed 4 bases, with 12 bases lying between them. This CDR3 is built from 14 residues. Germline lookup yields CDR1 SGHNT and CDR2 YYREEE (reference sequence). A note on this clone: Antigen unknown.

The specimen sequenced was PBMCs. V is TRBV5-4 and J is TRBJ2-3, with a possible D match to TRBD1 (7 bases). This sequence originates from a woman in her thirties or forties in good health and CMV-seropositive. CDR3 protein: CASSSDREADTQYF. The CDR3 coding sequence is TGTGCCAGCAGCTCTGACAGGGAGGCAGATACGCAGTATTTT.